The clone carrying this TCR beta chain was found a few times. Its specificity is unknown. This sample is drawn from a study of cytomegalovirus exposure and HLA in healthy donors. Primers: 60 Vbeta forward and 13 Jbeta reverse. Sequenced by immunoSEQ multiplex PCR; TCRdb stores in-frame clones only, minus some. The top ten clones hold about 2.1% of a sample with under 95,000 clones, approximately 7.7% of them seen once. All the people who gave samples were healthy bone marrow donors. Germline CDR1 and CDR2: SEHNR and FQNEAQ (reference sequence). V lost 5 bases and J 6 bases, leaving 15 bases between the germline ends. The CDR3 covers 14 residues. Whole-study results and caveats: Being productive about 87% or about 30% of the time was typical of most TCR beta V segments in an earlier analysis. A few of the chains that were CMV-associated were confirmed in vitro to be specific for CMV antigens. The study assumed roughly uniform donor sequencing depth for presence/absence analyses.

Sequencing was carried out using PBMCs. The clonotype was recovered from a man aged 45-65 years in good health and CMV-seronegative. The chain carries TRBV7-9 and TRBJ2-3; a weak D match, TRBD1 (5 bases). The CDR3 bases are TGTGCCAGCAGCCGCGGACAAGGTTTGGATACGCAGTATTTT. Its translation is CASSRGQGLDTQYF.